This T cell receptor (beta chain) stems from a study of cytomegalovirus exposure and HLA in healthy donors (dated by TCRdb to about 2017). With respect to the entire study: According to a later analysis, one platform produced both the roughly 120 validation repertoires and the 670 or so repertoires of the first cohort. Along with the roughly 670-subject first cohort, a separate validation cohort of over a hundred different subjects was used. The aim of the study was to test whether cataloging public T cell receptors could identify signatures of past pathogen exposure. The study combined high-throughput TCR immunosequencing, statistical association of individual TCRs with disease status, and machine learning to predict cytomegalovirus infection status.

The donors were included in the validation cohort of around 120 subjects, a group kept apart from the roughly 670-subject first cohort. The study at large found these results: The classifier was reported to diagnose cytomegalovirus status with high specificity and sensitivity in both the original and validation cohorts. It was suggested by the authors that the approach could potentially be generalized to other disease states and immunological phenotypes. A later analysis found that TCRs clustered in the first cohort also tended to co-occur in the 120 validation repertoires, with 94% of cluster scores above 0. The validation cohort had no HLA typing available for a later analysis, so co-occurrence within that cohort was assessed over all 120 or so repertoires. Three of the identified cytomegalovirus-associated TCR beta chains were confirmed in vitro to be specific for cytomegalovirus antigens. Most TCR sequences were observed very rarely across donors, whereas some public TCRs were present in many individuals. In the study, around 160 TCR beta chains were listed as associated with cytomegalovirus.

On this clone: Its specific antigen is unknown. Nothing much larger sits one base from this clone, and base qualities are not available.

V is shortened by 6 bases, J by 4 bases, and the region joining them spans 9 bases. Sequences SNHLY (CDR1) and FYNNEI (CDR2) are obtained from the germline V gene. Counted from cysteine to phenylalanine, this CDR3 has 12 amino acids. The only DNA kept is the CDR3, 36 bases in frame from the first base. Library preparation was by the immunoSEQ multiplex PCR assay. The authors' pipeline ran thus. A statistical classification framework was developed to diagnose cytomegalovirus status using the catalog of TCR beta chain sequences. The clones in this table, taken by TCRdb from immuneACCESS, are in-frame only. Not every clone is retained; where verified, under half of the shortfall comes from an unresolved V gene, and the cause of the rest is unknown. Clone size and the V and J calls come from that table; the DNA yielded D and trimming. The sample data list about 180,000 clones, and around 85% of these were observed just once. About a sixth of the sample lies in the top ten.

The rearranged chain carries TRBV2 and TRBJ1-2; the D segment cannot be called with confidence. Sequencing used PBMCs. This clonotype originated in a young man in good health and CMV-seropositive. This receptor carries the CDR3 CASRSGSYGYTF. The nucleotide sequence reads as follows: TGTGCCAGCAGATCAGGATCCTATGGCTACACCTTC.